This TCR beta chain was recorded in a study of blood T cell repertoires in COVID-19. At the level of the study: T cells, B-cell-depleted T cells, or PBMCs provided the cDNA or gDNA that served as material.

How the authors handled the data: From reference gene primer amplification, estimates of nucleated cell counts were derived. Profiled with immunoSEQ multiplex PCR; TCRdb holds only in-frame clones, not every one. V, J and clone size are taken as reported in that table, and D and trimming were inferred from the DNA itself. This sample carries roughly 200,000 clones, around 86% of them seen once, and the ten largest clones take 4.5% to 6.5%. Germline CDR1 MDHEN, CDR2 SYDVKM. The CDR3 has 16 residues. The V and J ends lost 5 bases and 6 bases, in that order; junction bases with no gene match: 15. Enrollees, roughly 18 to 90 years old, lived in approximately 25 US areas. Clinical histories supplied by participants themselves formed the basis of cohort assignment.

Source material: PBMCs or T cells enriched from blood (not recorded which). The J gene is TRBJ1-2, the V gene TRBV28; 7 nucleotides align to TRBD1. The sequence was collected from a man aged 40-49 years with acute COVID-19. For the CDR3, the DNA is TGTGCCAGCAGTCCATTAGACAGGGATCTCAAGGATGGCTACACCTTC. It specifies CASSPLDRDLKDGYTF.